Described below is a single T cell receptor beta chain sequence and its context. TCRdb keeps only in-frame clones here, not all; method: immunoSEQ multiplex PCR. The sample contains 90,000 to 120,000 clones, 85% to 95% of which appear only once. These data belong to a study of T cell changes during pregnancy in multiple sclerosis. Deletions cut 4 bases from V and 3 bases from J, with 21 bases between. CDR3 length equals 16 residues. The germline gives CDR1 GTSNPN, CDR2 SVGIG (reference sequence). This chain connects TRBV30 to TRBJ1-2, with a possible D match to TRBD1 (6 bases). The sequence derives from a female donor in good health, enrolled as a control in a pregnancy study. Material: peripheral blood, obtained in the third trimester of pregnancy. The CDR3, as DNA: TGTGCCTGGAAGGGGGATACCTATTGGGGGCACTATGGCTACACCTTC. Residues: CAWKGDTYWGHYGYTF.